The clone carrying this T cell receptor beta chain was seen a handful of times. What it binds is not known. 13 Jbeta primers and 60 Vbeta primers were used for the PCR. Profiled with immunoSEQ multiplex PCR; TCRdb holds only in-frame clones, not every one. The data show about 160,000 clones, 65% to 85% seen once. The data were obtained in a study of cytomegalovirus exposure and HLA in healthy donors. The V gene's germline CDR1 is SGHKS and CDR2 YYEKEE (reference sequence). J was trimmed by 3 bases and V by 4 bases; bases with no gene match: 2. CDR3 length equals 13 residues. The study's findings and limits: In a later analysis, HLA-associated TCR beta chains were more clonally expanded than equally common others. With further analysis later on, most CMV-associated TCR beta chains appeared HLA-restricted.

The chain is built from TRBV5-5 and TRBJ2-5; 8 positions agree with TRBD2. The sequenced material came from PBMCs. This TCR was recovered from a man aged 55-75 years in good health and CMV-seronegative. The CDR3 DNA reads as TGTGCCAGCAGCCGGGGGGGCAAAGAGACCCAGTACTTC. Its protein product is CASSRGGKETQYF.